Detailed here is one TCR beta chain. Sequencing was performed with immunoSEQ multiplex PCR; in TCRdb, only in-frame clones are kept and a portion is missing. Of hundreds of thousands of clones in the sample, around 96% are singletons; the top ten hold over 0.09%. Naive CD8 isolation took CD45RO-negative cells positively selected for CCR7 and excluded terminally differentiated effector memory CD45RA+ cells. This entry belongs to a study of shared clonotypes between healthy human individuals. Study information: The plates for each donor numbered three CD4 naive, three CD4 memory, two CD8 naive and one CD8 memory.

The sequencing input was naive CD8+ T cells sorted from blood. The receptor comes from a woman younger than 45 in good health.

The CDR3 is CASSDRGHEKLFF. As DNA, the CDR3 is TGTGCCAGCAGCGACAGGGGGCATGAAAAACTGTTTTTT. The chain has TRBV6-6 and TRBJ1-4; TRBD1 matches 10 bases. Germline V lookup: CDR1 MNHNY, CDR2 SVGAGI (reference sequence). V dropped 6 bases and J dropped 6; count of bases not matched to a gene: 1. The CDR3 covers 13 residues.